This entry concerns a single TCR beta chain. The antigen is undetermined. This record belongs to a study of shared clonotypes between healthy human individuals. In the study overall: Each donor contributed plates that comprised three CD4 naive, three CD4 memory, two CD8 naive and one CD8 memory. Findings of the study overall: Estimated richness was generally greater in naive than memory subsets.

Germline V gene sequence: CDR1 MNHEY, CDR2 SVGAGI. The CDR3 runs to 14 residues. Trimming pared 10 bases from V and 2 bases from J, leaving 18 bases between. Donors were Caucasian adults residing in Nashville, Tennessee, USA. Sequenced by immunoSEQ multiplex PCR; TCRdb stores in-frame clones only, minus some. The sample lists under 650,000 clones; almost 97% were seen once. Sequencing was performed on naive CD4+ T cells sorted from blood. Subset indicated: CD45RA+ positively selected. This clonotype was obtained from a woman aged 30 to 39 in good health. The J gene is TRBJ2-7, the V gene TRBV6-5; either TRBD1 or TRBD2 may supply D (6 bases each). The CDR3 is CATNPGAEPYEQYF. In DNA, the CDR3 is TGTGCCACCAACCCGGGGGCCGAGCCCTACGAGCAGTACTTC.